This TCR beta chain stems from a study of diagnostic markers for celiac disease (TCRdb year 2020). Regarding this clonotype: Its antigen is not yet known.

The CDR1 and CDR2 encoded by the germline V gene are SQVTM and ANQGSEA. From its cysteine to its phenylalanine, the CDR3 spans 13 amino acids. DNA is not on record. TCRdb records Illumina MiSeq as the sequencer. TCRdb reprocessed the reads; each CDR3 protein sequence makes one entry, and DNA is unavailable. The sample's table lists a count of about 5,600 distinct CDR3 sequences. Under 7% of the sample lies in the top ten. The rearranged chain carries TRBV29-1 and TRBJ1-1. The specimen was either unsorted cells or a sorted T cell fraction (not recorded which). This receptor was identified in a human donor. This table probably holds off-target reads from a library built for another chain. The CDR3 region reads CSVEDRTNTEAFF.